Listed here is a single T cell receptor beta chain. The antigen remains unidentified. The CDR3 runs to 13 residues. CDR1 is MDHEN, CDR2 SYDVKM, per germline. The record originates from a study of CXCR3-negative and CXCR3-positive naive CD8 T cells. Study-wide results and limits: Relative to memory CD8+ cells, whose diversity was much lower, both naive subsets had comparably high diversity. Naive cells positive for CXCR3 carried more hydrophobic TRB CDR3s than CXCR3-negative ones.

All TRB cDNA libraries came from 5' RACE performed with UMI labels. TCRdb re-called the 5' RACE reads; one entry per CDR3 protein, DNA not given. The sample data list 46,000 or so distinct CDR3 sequences. The receptor was isolated from a human donor in good health. Some clones in this sample may be carry-over from other donors' samples. Sequencing used naive CXCR3- CD8+ T cells from blood. Regarding subset: CD45RO-CCR7+CD27+CD95- naive CD8+ T cells lacking CXCR3 (TNR3-). The V and J genes are TRBV28 and TRBJ2-1. CDR3 amino acids: CASSSRHPNEQFF.